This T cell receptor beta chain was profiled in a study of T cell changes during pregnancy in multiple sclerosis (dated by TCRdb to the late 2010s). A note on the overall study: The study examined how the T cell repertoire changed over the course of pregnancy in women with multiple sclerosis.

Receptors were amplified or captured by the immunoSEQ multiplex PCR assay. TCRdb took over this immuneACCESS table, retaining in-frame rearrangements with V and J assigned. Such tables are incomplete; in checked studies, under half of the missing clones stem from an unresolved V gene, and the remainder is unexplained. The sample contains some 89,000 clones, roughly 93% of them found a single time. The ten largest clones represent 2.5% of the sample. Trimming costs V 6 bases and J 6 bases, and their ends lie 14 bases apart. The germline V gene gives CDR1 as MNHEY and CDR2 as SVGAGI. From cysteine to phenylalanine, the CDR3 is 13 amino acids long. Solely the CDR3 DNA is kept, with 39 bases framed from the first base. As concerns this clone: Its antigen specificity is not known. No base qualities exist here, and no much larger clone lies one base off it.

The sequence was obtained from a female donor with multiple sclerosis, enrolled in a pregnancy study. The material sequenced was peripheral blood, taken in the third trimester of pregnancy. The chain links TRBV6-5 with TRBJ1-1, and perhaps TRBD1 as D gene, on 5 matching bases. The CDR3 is CASRYTGLSEAFF. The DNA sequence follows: TGTGCCAGCAGATACACAGGTCTTTCTGAAGCTTTCTTT.